This entry is about one TCR beta chain. At least ten counts were recorded for this clonotype. What antigen it recognizes has not been identified. No base qualities exist here, and no much larger clone lies one base off it. Hyperthyroidism was defined as stable when no progression to ophthalmopathy occurred within 18 months of follow-up. Patients with hyperthyroidism were aged 18 to 65 years, had been newly diagnosed, and had a disease duration of less than 2 months. Patients were excluded if they had other autoimmune diseases, uncontrolled infections, pregnancy or lactation. Diagnosis relied on clinical symptoms, serum thyroxine, TRAb, thyroid ultrasound and orbital computed tomography. Ficoll-Paque density gradient centrifugation was used to isolate PBMCs from approximately 10 ml of fresh peripheral blood. Total RNA was extracted using Trizol reagent, and RNA quality was checked on an Agilent 2100 Bioanalyzer.

V is cut back by 2 bases and J by 5 bases, with 5 bases in the junction unmatched. The germline V gene encodes CDR1 MDHEN and CDR2 SYDVKM. From the cysteine through the phenylalanine, the CDR3 covers 15 amino acids. Here the CDR3 DNA is all that survives: 45 bases in frame from base 1. The entry originates in a study of Graves' ophthalmopathy and Graves' hyperthyroidism (dated by TCRdb to 2016 to 2018). The study in broad terms: Peripheral blood was collected at initial diagnosis, before any treatment. The study used TCR beta repertoire signatures to distinguish Graves' ophthalmopathy from Graves' hyperthyroidism and to predict progression to ophthalmopathy. In total, some 140 blood samples were TCR-sequenced: approximately 42 ophthalmopathy, some 75 hyperthyroidism and roughly 17 hyperthyroidism-to-ophthalmopathy patients. The 100 discovery patients were divided at random into training and test sets in a 7:3 ratio. T-cell repertoires of thyroid tissue and blood were compared in several hyperthyroidism patients. Once sampling was done, hyperthyroidism patients were given methimazole at a starting dose of 30 mg daily, while ophthalmopathy patients were given high-dose intravenous methylprednisolone. The independent validation cohort included roughly 19 hyperthyroidism patients plus 17 patients who later progressed from hyperthyroidism to ophthalmopathy. To explore V-J signatures distinguishing ophthalmopathy from hyperthyroidism, a discovery set of more than 95 patients (more than 40 ophthalmopathy, 57 stable hyperthyroidism) was enrolled.

TCR beta CDR3 regions were amplified from RNA transcripts for repertoire sequencing. The first round of RT-PCR was done with HTBI primers and the Qiagen OneStep RT-PCR kit, and was followed by a second round of multiplex PCR, then size selection and purification. The libraries underwent paired-end sequencing with 100 bp reads on an Illumina HiSeq2000. In the source study's methods: Reads were processed with SOAPnuke, discarding reads with adapters, uncalled bases, mean Phred below 15, or no exact constant-primer or identifier match. COPE v1.2.5 was used to merge the high-quality paired reads. Each unique nucleotide sequence was treated as a clonotype, and MiTCR v1.1 was used to align the clonotypes to the IMGT TRB V, D and J references. Only V-J combinations with frequency above 0.0001 were analysed, covering approximately 99% of repertoires. A TCR clonal expansion and chaos score per V-J combination was defined as the ratio of F50 clonal expansion to chaos observed in the TCRdist matrix. Features were reduced by Welch's t-statistics and random forest to more than 10 V-J combinations, which fed a naive Bayes classifier. Thyroid-blood repertoire similarity was quantified with the Morisita-Horn index. TCRdb reprocessed the public reads (quality trimming at Q25 with fastp, clone calling with MiXCR) and kept in-frame beta chains. Rows are combined by CDR3 protein, so each entry shows the most common genes and DNA. The V and J calls and clone size come from TCRdb's table, not from the authors' own analysis. Present in this sample are 600,000 to 650,000 distinct CDR3 sequences, 20% to 25% of which were seen just once. Approximately 7% of the sample belongs to the ten largest clones.

Broad study findings and their caveats: In cross-validation, the 13-signature model distinguished ophthalmopathy from stable hyperthyroidism with 85% to 90% sensitivity and around 81% specificity, and in the test set the corresponding values were approximately 80% and 75%. In validation, the model predicted ophthalmopathy progression with 70.59% sensitivity and about 73% specificity; some 13 predicted patients were CT-confirmed with GO in a median of around 6 months. Sample size was not predetermined statistically, and investigators were not blinded to group allocation. Among expanded thyroid clonotypes with frequency above 0.001, most also showed up in blood, which suggests that blood repertoires may reflect the thyroid immune response.

The receptor was derived from a woman in her late teens or twenties with stable Graves' hyperthyroidism. Some clones in this sample may be carry-over from other donors' samples. Donor details come from another sample of the same person, matched by shared clones. The sample was peripheral blood. This chain is built from TRBV28 and TRBJ1-5; TRBD1 matches 8 bases in the middle. The nucleotides are TGTGCCAGCAGTTTAAGGACAGGGTTTCATCAGCCCCAGCATTTT. It specifies CASSLRTGFHQPQHF.